This T cell receptor beta chain was recorded in a study of cytomegalovirus exposure and HLA in healthy donors. Study-level points and caveats: It was taken for granted in presence/absence analyses that sequencing depth across donors was roughly uniform. Trimming of TCR beta V- and J-genes showed a link, identified in a later analysis, to a missense DCLRE1C variant. The records held CMV serostatus as the only immune exposure information. Relative to equally common others, HLA-associated TCR beta chains showed greater clonal expansion in a later analysis.

This clone was picked up a small number of times. Its antigen is not identified. PCR used 60 Vbeta primers and 13 Jbeta primers. Assay: immunoSEQ multiplex PCR; the TCRdb copy retains only in-frame clones and omits some. This table has roughly 150,000 clones, around three quarters appearing once. The specimen was PBMCs. The source of this sequence is a man aged 40-49 years in good health and CMV-seronegative.

The DNA for the CDR3 is TGTGCCAGCAGAAGACAGGTATCCTACGAGCAGTACGTC. It encodes CASRRQVSYEQYV. The chain has TRBV27 and TRBJ2-7; TRBD1 is a possible D gene (6 bases). V dropped 6 bases and J dropped 1 base, with 10 bases sitting between them. Germline loops: CDR1 MNHEY, CDR2 SMNVEV (reference sequence). CDR3 length: 13 residues.